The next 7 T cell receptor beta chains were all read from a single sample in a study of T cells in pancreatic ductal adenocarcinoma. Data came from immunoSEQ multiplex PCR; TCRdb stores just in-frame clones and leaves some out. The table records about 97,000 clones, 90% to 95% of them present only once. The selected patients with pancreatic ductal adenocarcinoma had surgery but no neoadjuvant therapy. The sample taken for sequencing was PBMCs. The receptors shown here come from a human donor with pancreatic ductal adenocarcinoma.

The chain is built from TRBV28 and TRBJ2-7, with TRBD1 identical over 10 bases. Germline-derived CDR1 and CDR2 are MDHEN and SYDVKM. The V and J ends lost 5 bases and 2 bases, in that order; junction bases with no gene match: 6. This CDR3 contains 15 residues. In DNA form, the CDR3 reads TGTGCCAGCAGTGGGGCCGGGACAGGGGCCTACGAGCAGTACTTC. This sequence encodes CASSGAGTGAYEQYF.

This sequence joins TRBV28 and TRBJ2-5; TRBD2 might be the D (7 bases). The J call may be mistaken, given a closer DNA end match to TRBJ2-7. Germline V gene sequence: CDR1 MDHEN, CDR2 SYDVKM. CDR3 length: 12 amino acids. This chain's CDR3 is CATMEGGGEQYF. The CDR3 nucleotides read TGTGCCACCATGGAGGGGGGGGGCGAGCAGTACTTC.

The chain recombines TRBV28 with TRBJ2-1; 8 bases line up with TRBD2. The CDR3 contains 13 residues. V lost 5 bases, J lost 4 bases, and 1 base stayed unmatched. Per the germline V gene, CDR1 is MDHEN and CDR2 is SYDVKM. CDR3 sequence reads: CASSTSGYNEQFF. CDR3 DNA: TGTGCCAGCAGTACTAGCGGATACAATGAGCAGTTCTTC.

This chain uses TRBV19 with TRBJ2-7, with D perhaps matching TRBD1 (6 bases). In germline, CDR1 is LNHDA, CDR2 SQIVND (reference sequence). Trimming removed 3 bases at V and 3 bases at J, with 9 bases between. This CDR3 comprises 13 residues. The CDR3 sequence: CASSIGQNYEQYF. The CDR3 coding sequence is TGTGCCAGTAGTATTGGACAGAACTACGAGCAGTACTTC. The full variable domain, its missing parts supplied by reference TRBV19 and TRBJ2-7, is DGGITQSPKYLFRKEGQNVTLSCEQNLNHDAMYWYRQDPGQGLRLIYYSQIVNDFQKGDIAEGYSVSREKKESFPLTVTSAQKNPTAFYLCASSIGQNYEQYFGPGTRLTVT.

CDR3 in DNA: TGTGCCATCAGTAGAATAGCGGGAGGCGTAAATGAGCAGTTCTTC. As protein: CAISRIAGGVNEQFF. The chain has TRBV10-3 and TRBJ2-1; 10 nucleotides match TRBD2. Germline V CDR1 and CDR2: ENHRY, SYGVKD. The V segment lost 5 bases and the J segment 7 bases; nucleotides outside the gene matches: 8. CDR3 length: 15 amino acids.

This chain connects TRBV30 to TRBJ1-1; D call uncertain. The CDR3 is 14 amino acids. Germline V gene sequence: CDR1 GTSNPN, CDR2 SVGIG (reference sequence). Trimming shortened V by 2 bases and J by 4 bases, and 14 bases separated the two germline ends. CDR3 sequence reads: CAWSRVTVGTEAFF. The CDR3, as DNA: TGTGCCTGGAGTCGCGTAACAGTGGGCACTGAAGCTTTCTTT.

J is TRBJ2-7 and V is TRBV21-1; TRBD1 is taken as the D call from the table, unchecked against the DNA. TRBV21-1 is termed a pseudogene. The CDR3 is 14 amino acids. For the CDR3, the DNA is TGTGCCAGCAGCAAAGTACACAGGATTTACGAGCAGTACTTC. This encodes CASSKVHRIYEQYF.